The entry below describes one TCR beta chain. Those enrolled, adults aged about 18 to 89 years, came from fewer than 25 US areas. Symptom resolution, clearance, or two negative PCRs marked donors in Cohort 3 as recovered. This sample stems from a study of blood T cell repertoires in COVID-19. About the research overall: From the United States, Italy and Spain came samples of acute and convalescent COVID-19.

Under the authors' procedure: By means of reference gene primer amplification, nucleated cell counts were estimated. Some clones are missing from TCRdb's copy, which holds only in-frame ones; the method was immunoSEQ multiplex PCR. The D gene and trimming were derived from the DNA, and the V and J assignments and clone size from that table. The profile covers around 300,000 clones, with over 75% appearing a single time and roughly 2.3% taken by the ten largest. The receptor comes from a woman aged 18-35 years who had recovered from COVID-19. The specimen was PBMCs or T cells enriched from blood (not recorded which).

The CDR3: CASSLGRRSAFF. The CDR3 region has the DNA TGTGCCAGCAGTTTGGGCAGACGCAGCGCTTTCTTT. The rearrangement links TRBV12-3 or TRBV12-4 to TRBJ1-1; D is unresolved. This CDR3 region has 12 residues. V was trimmed by 3 bases and J by 11 bases, leaving 13 bases between them.